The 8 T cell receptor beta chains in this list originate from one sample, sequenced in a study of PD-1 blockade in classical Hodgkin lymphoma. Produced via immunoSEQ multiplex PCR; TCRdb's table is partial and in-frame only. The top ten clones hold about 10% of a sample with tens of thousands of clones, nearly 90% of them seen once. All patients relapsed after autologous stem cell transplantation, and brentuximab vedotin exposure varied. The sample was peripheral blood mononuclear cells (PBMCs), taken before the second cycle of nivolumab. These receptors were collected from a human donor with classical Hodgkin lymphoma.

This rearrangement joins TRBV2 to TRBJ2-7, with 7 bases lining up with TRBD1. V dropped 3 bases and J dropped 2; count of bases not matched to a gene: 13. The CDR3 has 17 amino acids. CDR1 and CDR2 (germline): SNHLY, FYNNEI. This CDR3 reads CASSEALGDRRTYEQYF. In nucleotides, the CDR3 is TGTGCCAGCAGTGAGGCACTCGGGGACAGACGGACCTACGAGCAGTACTTC.

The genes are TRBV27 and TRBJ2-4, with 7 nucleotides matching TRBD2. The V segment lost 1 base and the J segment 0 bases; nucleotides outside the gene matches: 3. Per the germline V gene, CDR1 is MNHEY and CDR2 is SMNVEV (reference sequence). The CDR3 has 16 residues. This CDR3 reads CASSLWAGVAKNIQYF. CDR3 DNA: TGTGCCAGCAGTTTATGGGCGGGGGTAGCCAAAAACATTCAGTACTTC.

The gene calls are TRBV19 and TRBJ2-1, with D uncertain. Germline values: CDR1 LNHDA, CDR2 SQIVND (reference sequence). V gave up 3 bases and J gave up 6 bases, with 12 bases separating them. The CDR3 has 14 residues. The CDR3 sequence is CASSIWGFGNEQFF. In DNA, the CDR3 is TGTGCCAGTAGTATTTGGGGATTTGGCAATGAGCAGTTCTTC. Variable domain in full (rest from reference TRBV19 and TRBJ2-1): DGGITQSPKYLFRKEGQNVTLSCEQNLNHDAMYWYRQDPGQGLRLIYYSQIVNDFQKGDIAEGYSVSREKKESFPLTVTSAQKNPTAFYLCASSIWGFGNEQFFGPGTRLTVL.

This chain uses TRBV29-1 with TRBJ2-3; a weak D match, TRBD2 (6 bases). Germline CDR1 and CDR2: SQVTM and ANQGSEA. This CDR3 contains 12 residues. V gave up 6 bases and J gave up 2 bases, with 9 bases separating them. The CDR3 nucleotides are TGCAGCGTGGAGGGTAACACAGATACGCAGTATTTT. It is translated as CSVEGNTDTQYF.

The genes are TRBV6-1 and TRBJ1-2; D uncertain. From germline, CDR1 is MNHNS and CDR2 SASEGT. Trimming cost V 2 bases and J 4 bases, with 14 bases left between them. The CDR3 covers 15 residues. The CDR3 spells CASSENGRERYGYTF. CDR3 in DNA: TGTGCCAGCAGTGAAAACGGGCGGGAACGCTATGGCTACACCTTC.

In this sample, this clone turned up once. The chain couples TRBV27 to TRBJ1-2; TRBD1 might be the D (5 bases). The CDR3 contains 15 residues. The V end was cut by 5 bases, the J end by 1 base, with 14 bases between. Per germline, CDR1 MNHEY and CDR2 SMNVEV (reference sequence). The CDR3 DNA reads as TGTGCCAGCAGTCATGATCGACAGTGTAACTATGGCTACACCTTC. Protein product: CASSHDRQCNYGYTF.

The CDR3 sequence is CAISEDRDYGYTF. The CDR3 DNA follows: TGTGCCATCAGTGAGGACAGGGACTATGGCTACACCTTC. This rearrangement joins TRBV10-3 to TRBJ1-2; 7 positions match TRBD1. The CDR3 has 13 amino acids. Losses at the gene ends were 2 bases for V and 3 bases for J; bases not matched to a gene: 0. From germline, CDR1 is ENHRY and CDR2 SYGVKD.

CDR3 DNA: TGTGCCAGTAGTACAGCCTTAGGATCCGGCTCTGGAAACACCATATATTTT. Translated, it gives CASSTALGSGSGNTIYF. The rearrangement joins TRBV19 to TRBJ1-3, with no clear D. From germline, CDR1 is LNHDA and CDR2 SQIVND (reference sequence). The CDR3 extends over 17 amino acids. V gave up 4 bases and J gave up 0 bases, with 16 bases separating them.